Sequencing of this TCR beta chain was carried out in a study of blood T cells in healthy people across ages. The authors ran a second PCR of about 6 to 11 cycles using a sample-barcoded 5' primer and a J-beta primer mix. Every cDNA was tagged by a template-switch adaptor with 12 random nucleotides. MiXCR, run by TCRdb on the 5' RACE reads, gives a single entry per CDR3 protein. In the table there are 550,000 to 600,000 distinct CDR3 sequences, around half of which are singletons. This clonotype was counted ten times or more. Its antigen is unidentified. Drawing of peripheral blood yielded 7.5 to 10 milliliters from each donor. The CDR3 totals 15 residues. With 2 bases clipped from V and 4 bases from J, the junction kept 5 bases outside the gene matches. The germline V gene encodes CDR1 MNHNY and CDR2 SVGAGI (reference sequence). Findings of the study overall: Among long-lived donors, naive CD4+ cells were more numerous and diversity higher than in aged donors.

The TCR comes from a man at least 80 years old in good health. The sample comprised blood. The chain combines TRBV6-6 with TRBJ2-1; 7 bases fit TRBD2. Written as DNA, the CDR3 is TGTGCCAGCAGTTACGACCTGGGGGGGTACAATGAGCAGTTCTTC. Translation gives CASSYDLGGYNEQFF.